This passage covers 22 T cell receptor beta chains from one sample sequenced in a study of T cells in localized non-small cell lung cancer. Some clones are missing from TCRdb's copy, which holds only in-frame ones; the method was immunoSEQ multiplex PCR. The sample records about 41,000 clones, approximately 91% being singletons. The sample in question was peripheral blood, obtained before any cancer treatment. The source is a female donor of 60 years or more with stage I squamous cell lung carcinoma.

In nucleotides, the CDR3 is TGTGCCAGCAGCTCAGGGGGGACAGGGGCACCCCTCACTGAAGCTTTCTTT. Its protein product is CASSSGGTGAPLTEAFF. The chain recombines TRBV7-2 with TRBJ1-1; 10 bases align to TRBD1. The CDR3 consists of 17 residues. V shed 4 bases and J 4 bases; nucleotides not matched to a gene: 12. CDR1 and CDR2 (germline): SGHTA, FQGNSA.

This clone was counted between two and nine times. V gene TRBV15 combines with J gene TRBJ2-3; perhaps TRBD1 as D (6 bases). With 8 bases removed from V and 0 bases from J, the gap between germline ends came to 15 bases. Germline V gene data show CDR1 as LNHNV and CDR2 as YYDKDF (reference sequence). The CDR3 spans 15 residues. The CDR3 loop reads CATEDGQSSTDTQYF. The DNA of the CDR3 is TGTGCCACCGAGGATGGACAGTCTAGCACAGATACGCAGTATTTT.

The chain links TRBV2 to TRBJ2-3; 9 bases are shared with TRBD2. V lost 6 bases and J lost 1; bases outside the gene matches: 2. CDR1 is SNHLY and CDR2 is FYNNEI in the germline V gene. This CDR3 contains 14 residues. Here the CDR3 DNA reads TGTGCCAGCAGGCGGGAGGGGGGCACAGATACGCAGTATTTT. Encoded protein: CASRREGGTDTQYF.

The chain recombines TRBV4-3 with TRBJ2-3, with 13 bases fitting TRBD2. The junction had 4 bases not matched to a gene; V was cut back by 4 bases and J by 6 bases. There are 15 residues in the CDR3. The germline CDR1 and CDR2 sequences are LGHNA and YSLEER. The CDR3 loop is CASSRGLAGADTQYF. The CDR3, as DNA: TGCGCCAGCAGCCGCGGACTAGCGGGAGCGGATACGCAGTATTTT.

CDR3 residues: CASSSTGPPNYGYTF. In nucleotides, the CDR3 is TGTGCCAGCAGCTCGACAGGGCCACCTAACTATGGCTACACCTTC. The rearrangement links TRBV9 to TRBJ1-2, with 7 nucleotides matching TRBD1. The trim removed 4 bases at V and 0 bases at J, leaving 6 bases unmatched. CDR3 length: 15 amino acids. Germline CDR1 reads SGDLS; CDR2 reads YYNGEE.

This chain uses TRBV11-2 with TRBJ2-1; 14 bases are shared with TRBD2. Germline trimming cut 4 bases from V and 7 bases from J; bases unmatched to any gene: 6. Germline loops: CDR1 SGHAT, CDR2 FQNNGV. The length of the CDR3 is 16 residues. CDR3 loop: CASSSPGLAGVNEQFF. CDR3 coding DNA: TGTGCCAGCAGCTCCCCGGGACTAGCGGGAGTTAATGAGCAGTTCTTC. Based on the CDR3 plus reference TRBV11-2 and TRBJ2-1, the full variable domain is EAGVAQSPRYKIIEKRQSVAFWCNPISGHATLYWYQQILGQGPKLLIQFQNNGVVDDSQLPKDRFSAERLKGVDSTLKIQPAKLEDSAVYLCASSSPGLAGVNEQFFGPGTRLTVL.

This clone was recorded once. The rearrangement joins TRBV18 to TRBJ1-2; D might be TRBD1 (6 bases). Germline V gene lookup returns CDR1 KGHSH and CDR2 LQKENI. Trimming left V 2 bases short and J 0 bases short, with 10 bases between. The CDR3 has 15 residues. The CDR3 sequence: CASSPRDNTNYGYTF. The CDR3 nucleotides are TGTGCCAGCTCACCAAGGGACAATACTAACTATGGCTACACCTTC.

This clone appeared once. The V and J genes are TRBV7-9 and TRBJ2-4; possibly TRBD1 for D (6 bases). Trimming removed 5 bases at V and 0 bases at J, with 17 bases between. This CDR3 has 17 residues. Germline V lookup: CDR1 SEHNR, CDR2 FQNEAQ (reference sequence). CDR3 sequence: CASSQGGDRLAKNIQYF. CDR3 sequence (DNA): TGTGCCAGCAGCCAAGGGGGAGACAGGCTAGCCAAAAACATTCAGTACTTC. The variable domain in full, completed from reference TRBV7-9 and TRBJ2-4, reads DTGVSQNPRHKITKRGQNVTFRCDPISEHNRLYWYRQTLGQGPEFLTYFQNEAQLEKSRLLSDRFSAERPKGSFSTLEIQRTEQGDSAMYLCASSQGGDRLAKNIQYFGAGTRLSVL.

In its sample, this clone was seen once. The genes are TRBV19 and TRBJ2-1; D is possibly TRBD1 or TRBD2 (5 bases each). Trimming stripped 6 bases from V and 3 bases from J, with 12 bases between. This CDR3 contains 14 residues. CDR1 is LNHDA, CDR2 SQIVND, per germline (reference sequence). The CDR3 spells CASRRGMDYNEQFF. CDR3 in DNA: TGTGCCAGTAGGAGGGGTATGGACTACAATGAGCAGTTCTTC. The full variable domain, in which reference TRBV19 and TRBJ2-1 provide the parts outside the CDR3, is DGGITQSPKYLFRKEGQNVTLSCEQNLNHDAMYWYRQDPGQGLRLIYYSQIVNDFQKGDIAEGYSVSREKKESFPLTVTSAQKNPTAFYLCASRRGMDYNEQFFGPGTRLTVL.

The V and J genes are TRBV21-1 and TRBJ1-1. TRBV21-1 is termed a pseudogene. This CDR3 spans 12 amino acids. CDR3 sequence reads: CASTKFEPEAFF. The CDR3 DNA is TGTGCCAGCACCAAATTCGAACCTGAAGCTTTCTTT.

This sequence joins TRBV7-3 and TRBJ2-4; a possible D gene is TRBD1 (6 bases). The ends were cut back, 5 bases at V and 2 bases at J, with 10 bases in the middle. CDR3 size: 14 residues. Germline CDR1 reads SGHTA; CDR2 reads FQGTGA. This CDR3 is CASSLGGTKNIQYF. The CDR3 region has the DNA TGTGCCAGCAGCCTAGGGGGAACCAAAAACATTCAGTACTTC.

This chain joins TRBV18 and TRBJ2-7; D is unclear. Germline V gene data show CDR1 as KGHSH and CDR2 as LQKENI. This CDR3 contains 11 residues. V was cut by 1 base and J by 3 bases, with 1 base left in between. CDR3 protein: CASSPHYEQYF. CDR3 nucleotide sequence: TGTGCCAGCTCACCACACTACGAGCAGTACTTC.

V and J are TRBV4-3 and TRBJ2-2; D unclear. This CDR3 has 16 residues. Germline V lookup: CDR1 LGHNA, CDR2 YSLEER. Trimming took 0 bases from V and 6 from J, leaving 14 bases between them. The CDR3 spells CASSQDKTWEPGELFF. The CDR3, as DNA: TGCGCCAGCAGCCAAGATAAGACTTGGGAACCCGGGGAGCTGTTTTTT.

This sequence joins TRBV10-3 and TRBJ1-5; TRBD1 matches at 11 bases. CDR3 size: 16 residues. The V gene's germline CDR1 is ENHRY and CDR2 SYGVKD. V lost 5 bases and J lost 2; bases outside the gene matches: 5. In DNA, the CDR3 is TGTGCCATCAGTCGGACAGGGGGCGAGGGCAATCAGCCCCAGCATTTT. This codes for CAISRTGGEGNQPQHF.

The genes are TRBV18 and TRBJ1-1; the D gene is possibly TRBD1 (5 bases). V lost 6 bases, J lost 3 bases, and 11 bases lay in between. The CDR3 has 13 residues. Germline CDR1 reads KGHSH; CDR2 reads LQKENI. CDR3 sequence reads: CASSSGRDTEAFF. In nucleotides, the CDR3 is TGTGCCAGCTCTTCAGGCAGGGACACTGAAGCTTTCTTT. Full variable domain (missing parts from reference TRBV18 and TRBJ1-1): NAGVMQNPRHLVRRRGQEARLRCSPMKGHSHVYWYRQLPEEGLKFMVYLQKENIIDESGMPKERFSAEFPKEGPSILRIQQVVRGDSAAYFCASSSGRDTEAFFGQGTRLTVV.

The chain is built from TRBV18 and TRBJ1-5; TRBD1 agrees at 8 bases. Germline V gives CDR1 KGHSH, CDR2 LQKENI. The CDR3 spans 13 residues. After removal of 4 bases from V and 8 bases from J, the junction contained 4 bases not matched to a gene. The CDR3 loop is CASSLGQVKPQHF. The CDR3 DNA is TGTGCCAGCTCACTGGGACAGGTCAAGCCCCAGCATTTT.

The V and J genes are TRBV2 and TRBJ2-1, with D possibly matching TRBD1 (7 bases). This CDR3 has 12 amino acids. V lost 5 bases and J lost 11, with 13 bases in between. Germline CDR1 SNHLY, CDR2 FYNNEI. In nucleotides, the CDR3 is TGTGCCAGCAGTCTCCAGGGGGGCAAGCAGTTCTTC. Protein: CASSLQGGKQFF.

This chain joins TRBV29-1 and TRBJ2-3; weak D call: TRBD2 (6 bases). Germline V gene sequence: CDR1 SQVTM, CDR2 ANQGSEA. Trimming took off 4 bases at V and 3 bases at J, with 14 bases between the two ends. CDR3 length: 14 amino acids. The CDR3 sequence is CSVGGGQGTDTQYF. DNA of the CDR3: TGCAGCGTTGGCGGAGGGCAGGGAACAGATACGCAGTATTTT.

The V call is TRBV27, the J call TRBJ1-4; D call uncertain. V lost 5 bases to trimming and J lost 2 bases, with 12 bases between them. Germline CDR1 reads MNHEY; CDR2 reads SMNVEV (reference sequence). The CDR3 has 15 amino acids. CDR3 loop: CASSPSRVTNEKLFF. In DNA, the CDR3 is TGTGCCAGCAGTCCGTCTCGGGTGACTAATGAAAAACTGTTTTTT.

The V gene is TRBV5-1, the J gene TRBJ1-3; D gene unclear. Trimming took 4 bases from V and 0 from J, leaving 8 bases between them. The V gene's germline CDR1 is SGHRS and CDR2 YFSETQ. CDR3 size: 14 residues. The CDR3 sequence is CASSLGYSGNTIYF. The CDR3, as DNA: TGCGCCAGCAGCCTAGGATACTCTGGAAACACCATATATTTT. Full variable domain (missing parts from reference TRBV5-1 and TRBJ1-3): KAGVTQTPRYLIKTRGQQVTLSCSPISGHRSVSWYQQTPGQGLQFLFEYFSETQRNKGNFPGRFSGRQFSNSRSEMNVSTLELGDSALYLCASSLGYSGNTIYFGEGSWLTVV.

The V and J genes are TRBV7-2 and TRBJ2-1; TRBD2 aligns across 7 bases. Germline CDR1 is SGHTA and CDR2 is FQGNSA. This CDR3 contains 16 residues. With 2 bases clipped from V and 0 bases from J, the junction kept 4 bases outside the gene matches. The chain's CDR3 is CASSLWGGSSYNEQFF. In nucleotides, the CDR3 is TGTGCCAGCAGCTTATGGGGCGGGAGCTCCTACAATGAGCAGTTCTTC.

The genes are TRBV6-1 and TRBJ2-2, with 11 bases identical to TRBD1. This CDR3 region has 15 residues. Germline V gene sequence: CDR1 MNHNS, CDR2 SASEGT. The ends lost 6 bases at V and 3 bases at J; junction bases unmatched: 3. The CDR3 nucleotides are TGTGCCAGCAGGGGACAGGGGGAGTACACCGGGGAGCTGTTTTTT. Protein: CASRGQGEYTGELFF.